The 28 T cell receptor beta chains presented below share a single source sample, sequenced in a study of T cell responses to AZD1222 COVID-19 vaccine. The method was immunoSEQ multiplex PCR; TCRdb's version includes in-frame clones alone and lacks a portion of them. The repertoire consists of about 130,000 clones, with 93% occurring once and the leading ten covering 4.5% to 5.5%. The sample consisted of peripheral blood, taken on day 0 of AZD1222 vaccination. The receptors derive from an adult in good health.

This clone was observed a handful of times. The V call is TRBV30, the J call TRBJ1-6; D is undetermined. Germline-derived CDR1 and CDR2 are GTSNPN and SVGIG (reference sequence). V lost 0 bases and J lost 4, with 7 bases in between. CDR3 length: 14 amino acids. Here the CDR3 reads CAWSVARYNSPLHF. The CDR3 bases are TGTGCCTGGAGTGTAGCACGTTATAATTCACCCCTCCACTTT.

The chain has TRBV29-1 and TRBJ1-1; 9 bases align to TRBD1. The germline V gene has CDR1 SQVTM and CDR2 ANQGSEA. This CDR3 is 14 amino acids long. With V trimmed by 6 bases and J by 6 bases, 11 bases remained unmatched. This CDR3 is CSVATGQGRAEAFF. CDR3 sequence (DNA): TGCAGCGTGGCGACGGGACAGGGACGGGCTGAAGCTTTCTTT.

This chain joins TRBV4-1 and TRBJ1-5, with a possible D match to TRBD1 (6 bases). Trimming pared 2 bases from V and 4 bases from J, leaving 12 bases between. Germline loops: CDR1 MGHRA, CDR2 YSYEKL. The CDR3 contains 15 residues. CDR3 region: CASSQPTGRNQPQHF. CDR3 DNA sequence: TGCGCCAGCAGCCAACCGACAGGTCGGAATCAGCCCCAGCATTTT.

The V call is TRBV18, the J call TRBJ1-4, with D perhaps matching TRBD1 (6 bases). This CDR3 is 14 amino acids long. CDR1 and CDR2 from the germline V gene are KGHSH and LQKENI. The V end was cut by 5 bases, the J end by 5 bases, with 12 bases between. Here the CDR3 reads CASSRTAKNEKLFF. CDR3 nucleotides: TGTGCCAGCTCAAGGACAGCGAAAAATGAAAAACTGTTTTTT.

V usage is TRBV13 and J usage is TRBJ1-1; no clear D. V lost 1 base and J 8 bases, leaving 14 bases between the germline ends. The CDR3 totals 14 residues. Germline assignment: CDR1 PRHDT and CDR2 FYEKMQ (reference sequence). CDR3 region: CASSLVYRGSEAFF. The CDR3 DNA sequence: TGTGCCAGCAGCTTAGTTTACCGGGGATCCGAAGCTTTCTTT.

This chain connects TRBV2 to TRBJ1-2, with TRBD1 matching 9 bases. The V segment lost 6 bases and the J segment 2 bases; nucleotides outside the gene matches: 7. Per the germline V gene, CDR1 is SNHLY and CDR2 is FYNNEI. The CDR3 runs to 15 residues. CDR3 coding DNA: TGTGCCAGCAGCGACCCGGGACAGGGAAACTATGGCTACACCTTC. This encodes CASSDPGQGNYGYTF. Full variable domain (rest looked up from reference TRBV2 and TRBJ1-2): EPEVTQTPSHQVTQMGQEVILRCVPISNHLYFYWYRQILGQKVEFLVSFYNNEISEKSEIFDDQFSVERPDGSNFTLKIRSTKLEDSAMYFCASSDPGQGNYGYTFGSGTRLTVV.

The genes are TRBV4-1 and TRBJ2-6; 8 bases match TRBD1. J was trimmed by 0 bases and V by 4 bases; bases with no gene match: 8. In germline, CDR1 is MGHRA, CDR2 YSYEKL. The CDR3 is made up of 18 amino acids. This CDR3 reads CASSLGQAKGSGANVLTF. The CDR3 DNA follows: TGCGCCAGCAGCCTGGGACAGGCGAAAGGCTCTGGGGCCAACGTCCTGACTTTC.

This chain joins TRBV6-2 or TRBV6-3 and TRBJ2-5; TRBD2 aligns across 10 bases. Germline V CDR1 and CDR2: MNHEY, SVGEGT. This CDR3 is 17 amino acids long. V lost 6 bases to trimming and J lost 4 bases; unmatched junction nucleotides: 14. CDR3 coding DNA: TGTGCCAGCAGCCCACCTCCTAGCGGGAGCGGAATAGAGACCCAGTACTTC. Translated: CASSPPPSGSGIETQYF.

This clone was seen only a few times. The J gene is TRBJ2-5, the V gene TRBV5-4, with D possibly TRBD1 on 6 matching bases. CDR3 length equals 13 residues. Germline-derived CDR1 and CDR2 are SGHNT and YYREEE (reference sequence). V gave up 0 bases and J gave up 3 bases, with 6 bases separating them. The CDR3 reads CASSLGQEETQYF. The CDR3 nucleotides are TGTGCCAGCAGCTTGGGACAGGAAGAGACCCAGTACTTC.

The chain is built from TRBV3-1 (or the pseudogene TRBV3-2) and TRBJ1-4; D is unresolved. CDR3 length: 14 residues. V lost 7 bases and J lost 3, with 12 bases in between. Per germline, CDR1 LGHDT and CDR2 YNNKEL (reference sequence). CDR3 in DNA: TGTGCCAGCACCCCTGATTCGGCTAATGAAAAACTGTTTTTT. Translation: CASTPDSANEKLFF.

CDR3 sequence (DNA): TGCGCCAGCAGCCATGGGACAGGGGATAATGAAAAACTGTTTTTT. It specifies CASSHGTGDNEKLFF. The rearrangement links TRBV4-1 to TRBJ1-4; 10 nucleotides line up with TRBD1. Germline V CDR1 and CDR2: MGHRA, YSYEKL. V lost 3 bases, J lost 4 bases, and 2 bases stayed unmatched. The CDR3 contains 15 residues.

This clone was found once. This sequence joins TRBV19 and TRBJ2-2; D is possibly TRBD2 (6 bases). This CDR3 contains 14 residues. Trimming took off 7 bases at V and 5 bases at J, with 14 bases between the two ends. Per germline, CDR1 LNHDA and CDR2 SQIVND (reference sequence). Here the CDR3 DNA reads TGTGCCAGTAAGAAACAGCGGGCTACCGGGGAGCTGTTTTTT. Protein: CASKKQRATGELFF.

J is TRBJ2-7 and V is TRBV11-2; possibly TRBD1 or TRBD2 for D (6 bases each). The V end lost 3 bases, the J end lost 6 bases, and 18 bases lay between the germline ends. The CDR3 runs 15 residues. Germline V CDR1 and CDR2: SGHAT, FQNNGV. The CDR3 sequence: CASSFTGAGQGEQYF. In nucleotides, the CDR3 is TGTGCCAGCAGCTTCACGGGGGCAGGGCAGGGCGAGCAGTACTTC.

This sequence joins TRBV6-2 or TRBV6-3 and TRBJ1-2; 9 nucleotides agree with TRBD1. The CDR3 contains 14 residues. V lost 5 bases, J lost 8 bases, and 9 bases stayed unmatched. CDR1 is MNHEY and CDR2 is SVGEGT in the germline V gene. CDR3 region: CASSLRRTGVGYTF. The CDR3 DNA reads TGTGCCAGCAGTCTCCGACGGACAGGGGTAGGCTACACCTTC.

The V call is TRBV3-1 (or the pseudogene TRBV3-2), the J call TRBJ1-2; D may be TRBD1 (5 bases). CDR1 LGHDT and CDR2 YNNKEL come from the germline V gene (reference sequence). V was trimmed by 1 base and J by 4 bases, leaving 7 bases between them. The length of the CDR3 is 13 residues. The CDR3 nucleotides are TGTGCCAGCAGCCAAGGGCAGGGCTATGGCTACACCTTC. Residues: CASSQGQGYGYTF.

This chain links TRBV5-1 with TRBJ1-1; TRBD1 might be the D (6 bases). The CDR3 runs 13 residues. Trimming stripped 0 bases from V and 8 bases from J, with 11 bases between. CDR1 and CDR2 from the germline V gene are SGHRS and YFSETQ. The CDR3 DNA is TGCGCCAGCAGCTTGGGGGCCGGGACAGAAGCTTTCTTT. It yields the protein CASSLGAGTEAFF.

J is TRBJ2-1 and V is TRBV24-1, with 9 nucleotides matching TRBD1. Germline lookup yields CDR1 KGHDR and CDR2 SFDVKD. Losses at the gene ends were 4 bases for V and 7 bases for J; bases not matched to a gene: 4. The CDR3 runs to 14 residues. The CDR3 DNA follows: TGTGCCACCAGTGACCCGGACAGGGGAAATGAGCAGTTCTTC. It encodes CATSDPDRGNEQFF.

The CDR3 loop is CASSLGLAGDNEQFF. The CDR3 region has the DNA TGTGCCAGCAGCTTAGGACTAGCGGGGGACAATGAGCAGTTCTTC. The chain employs TRBV11-2 and TRBJ2-1; 12 bases line up with TRBD2. Germline V gene data show CDR1 as SGHAT and CDR2 as FQNNGV. The junction had 0 bases not matched to a gene; V was cut back by 1 base and J by 5 bases. The CDR3 consists of 15 residues.

The chain combines TRBV5-1 with TRBJ1-4; TRBD1 aligns across 7 bases. Germline V CDR1 and CDR2: SGHRS, YFSETQ. The trim removed 4 bases at V and 4 bases at J, leaving 7 bases unmatched. This CDR3 has 15 amino acids. CDR3 in amino acids: CASSITGVSNEKLFF. The CDR3 nucleotides are TGCGCCAGCAGCATAACAGGGGTTAGTAATGAAAAACTGTTTTTT. The full variable domain, in which reference TRBV5-1 and TRBJ1-4 provide the parts outside the CDR3, is KAGVTQTPRYLIKTRGQQVTLSCSPISGHRSVSWYQQTPGQGLQFLFEYFSETQRNKGNFPGRFSGRQFSNSRSEMNVSTLELGDSALYLCASSITGVSNEKLFFGSGTQLSVL.

The V call is TRBV15, the J call TRBJ2-5; D is unclear. V lost 0 bases and J 1 base, leaving 9 bases between the germline ends. Germline V gene sequence: CDR1 LNHNV, CDR2 YYDKDF (reference sequence). CDR3 length equals 15 residues. As DNA, the CDR3 is TGTGCCACCAGCAGAGATCCGGGCTCCCAAGAGACCCAGTACTTC. Its translation: CATSRDPGSQETQYF.

This sequence joins TRBV15 and TRBJ2-7, with TRBD1 matching over 7 bases. This CDR3 region has 17 residues. Germline assignment: CDR1 LNHNV and CDR2 YYDKDF (reference sequence). Trimming cost V 3 bases and J 0 bases; bases outside gene matches: 11. The CDR3 nucleotides are TGTGCCACCAGCAGTTCTAACAGGGGCCTACACTCCTACGAGCAGTACTTC. This codes for CATSSSNRGLHSYEQYF.

The rearrangement links TRBV19 to TRBJ2-5; D not resolved. Trimming removed 5 bases from V and 0 bases from J, with 7 bases in between. CDR3 length equals 13 residues. Germline lookup yields CDR1 LNHDA and CDR2 SQIVND (reference sequence). This CDR3 reads CASSRADQETQYF. The CDR3, as DNA: TGTGCCAGTAGTCGGGCGGACCAAGAGACCCAGTACTTC.

J is TRBJ1-5 and V is TRBV5-1; D ambiguous. Trimming cost V 4 bases and J 0 bases, with 11 bases left between them. Germline CDR1 and CDR2: SGHRS and YFSETQ. There are 15 residues in the CDR3. The CDR3 DNA is TGCGCCAGCAGCCGTGACGGAAATAGCAATCAGCCCCAGCATTTT. It is translated as CASSRDGNSNQPQHF.

The chain uses TRBV28 and TRBJ2-1; the D gene is possibly TRBD1 (6 bases). Germline assignment: CDR1 MDHEN and CDR2 SYDVKM. This CDR3 spans 15 amino acids. V lost 3 bases to trimming and J lost 6 bases, with 15 bases between them. Here the CDR3 reads CASSLGRGPGNEQFF. CDR3 bases: TGTGCCAGCAGTTTGGGCAGGGGCCCGGGCAATGAGCAGTTCTTC.

The chain is built from TRBV11-2 and TRBJ2-7; a possible D gene is TRBD1 (5 bases). Trimming left V 0 bases short and J 5 bases short, with 17 bases between. Per germline, CDR1 SGHAT and CDR2 FQNNGV. CDR3 size: 16 residues. The CDR3 is CASSLDQTGRANEQYF. The CDR3 coding sequence is TGTGCCAGCAGCTTAGATCAAACAGGACGAGCGAACGAGCAGTACTTC.

The chain joins TRBV5-6 to TRBJ2-3; no definite D call. Germline values: CDR1 SGHDT, CDR2 YYEEEE. The CDR3 spans 16 residues. V was clipped by 0 bases and J by 0 bases, with 11 bases between them. The CDR3 DNA is TGTGCCAGCAGCTTGGTCAGGAGAACTAGCACAGATACGCAGTATTTT. This translates into CASSLVRRTSTDTQYF. The whole variable domain, remainder taken from reference TRBV5-6 and TRBJ2-3, is DAGVTQSPTHLIKTRGQQVTLRCSPKSGHDTVSWYQQALGQGPQFIFQYYEEEERQRGNFPDRFSGHQFPNYSSELNVNALLLGDSALYLCASSLVRRTSTDTQYFGPGTRLTVL.

This sequence joins TRBV3-1 (or the pseudogene TRBV3-2) and TRBJ2-3; 10 nucleotides match TRBD2. The ends lost 4 bases at V and 9 bases at J; junction bases unmatched: 7. The CDR3 totals 14 residues. CDR1 is LGHDT, CDR2 YNNKEL, per germline (reference sequence). The CDR3 bases are TGTGCCAGCAGCCCGTCGACGACTAGCGGGACGCAGTATTTT. This gives the protein CASSPSTTSGTQYF.

The chain is built from TRBV7-8 and TRBJ1-2; D gene uncertain. There are 12 residues in the CDR3. The V and J ends lost 5 bases and 4 bases respectively, with 8 bases between them. Germline V gene sequence: CDR1 SGHVS, CDR2 FQNEAQ. This CDR3 is CASSRQAYGYTF. The CDR3 bases are TGTGCCAGCAGCCGCCAGGCCTATGGCTACACCTTC.